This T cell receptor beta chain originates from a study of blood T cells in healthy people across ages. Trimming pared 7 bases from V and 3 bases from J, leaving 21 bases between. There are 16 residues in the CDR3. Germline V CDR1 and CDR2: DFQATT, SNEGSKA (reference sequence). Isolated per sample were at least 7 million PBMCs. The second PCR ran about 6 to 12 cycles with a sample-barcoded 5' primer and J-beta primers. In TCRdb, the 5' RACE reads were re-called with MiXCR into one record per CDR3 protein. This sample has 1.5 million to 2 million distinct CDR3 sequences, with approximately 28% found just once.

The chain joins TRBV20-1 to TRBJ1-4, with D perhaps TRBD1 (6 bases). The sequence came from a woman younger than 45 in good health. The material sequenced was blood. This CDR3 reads CSVPWAGGRSNEKLFF. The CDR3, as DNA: TGCAGTGTCCCTTGGGCGGGGGGCCGGTCTAATGAAAAACTGTTTTTT.